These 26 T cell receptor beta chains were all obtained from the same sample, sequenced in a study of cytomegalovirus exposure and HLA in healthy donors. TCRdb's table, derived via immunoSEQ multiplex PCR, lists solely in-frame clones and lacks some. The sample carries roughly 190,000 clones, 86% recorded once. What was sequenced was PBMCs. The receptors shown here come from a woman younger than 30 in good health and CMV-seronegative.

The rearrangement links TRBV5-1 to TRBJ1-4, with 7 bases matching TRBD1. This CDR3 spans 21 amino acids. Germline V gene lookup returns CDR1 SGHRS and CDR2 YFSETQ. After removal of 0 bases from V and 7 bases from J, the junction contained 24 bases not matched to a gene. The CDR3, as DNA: TGCGCCAGCAGCTTGGGTTCCGGGACAGTCGGTAGGTGGCGGACCCCTGAAAAACTGTTTTTT. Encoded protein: CASSLGSGTVGRWRTPEKLFF.

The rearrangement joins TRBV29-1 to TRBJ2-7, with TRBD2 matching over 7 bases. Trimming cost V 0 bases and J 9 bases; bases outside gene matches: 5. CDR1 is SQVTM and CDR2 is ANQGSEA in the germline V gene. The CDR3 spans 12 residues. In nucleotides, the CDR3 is TGCAGCGTTGAAGAACAGCGGGGAGGGCAGTACTTC. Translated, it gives CSVEEQRGGQYF.

CDR3 nucleotide sequence: TGTGCCATCAGTGATAGGGGTAGTCGTACTGAAGCTTTCTTT. The encoded protein is CAISDRGSRTEAFF. The chain has TRBV10-3 and TRBJ1-1, with D possibly TRBD1 on 5 matching bases. V was trimmed by 3 bases and J by 5 bases, leaving 13 bases between them. Germline lookup yields CDR1 ENHRY and CDR2 SYGVKD. The CDR3 contains 14 residues.

The CDR3 nucleotides are TGTGCCAGCAGCTTGGCCAGGGGCGGCGGGGGGGCCTACGAGCAGTACTTC. Protein product: CASSLARGGGGAYEQYF. This chain links TRBV5-6 with TRBJ2-7, with 9 bases lining up with TRBD2. The CDR3 length is 17 residues. From germline, CDR1 is SGHDT and CDR2 YYEEEE. V shed 0 bases, J shed 2 bases, and the junction held 9 bases outside the gene matches.

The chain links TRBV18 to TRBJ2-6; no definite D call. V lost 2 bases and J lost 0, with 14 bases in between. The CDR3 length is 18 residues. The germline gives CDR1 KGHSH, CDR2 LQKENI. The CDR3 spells CASSPLTGISSGANVLTF. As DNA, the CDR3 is TGTGCCAGCTCACCATTGACTGGAATTAGCTCTGGGGCCAACGTCCTGACTTTC. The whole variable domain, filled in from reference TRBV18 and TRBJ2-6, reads NAGVMQNPRHLVRRRGQEARLRCSPMKGHSHVYWYRQLPEEGLKFMVYLQKENIIDESGMPKERFSAEFPKEGPSILRIQQVVRGDSAAYFCASSPLTGISSGANVLTFGAGSRLTVL.

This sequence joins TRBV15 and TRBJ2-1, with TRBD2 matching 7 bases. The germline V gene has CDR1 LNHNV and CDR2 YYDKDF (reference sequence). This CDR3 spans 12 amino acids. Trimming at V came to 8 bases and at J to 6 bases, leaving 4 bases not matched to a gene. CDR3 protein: CATSTSTNEQFF. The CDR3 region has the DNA TGTGCCACCTCGACTAGCACCAATGAGCAGTTCTTC.

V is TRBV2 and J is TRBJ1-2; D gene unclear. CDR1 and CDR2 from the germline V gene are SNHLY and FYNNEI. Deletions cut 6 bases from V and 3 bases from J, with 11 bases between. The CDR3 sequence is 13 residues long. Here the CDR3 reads CASRDDTYYGYTF. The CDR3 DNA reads TGTGCCAGCAGGGATGACACCTACTATGGCTACACCTTC. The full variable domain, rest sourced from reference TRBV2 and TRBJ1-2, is EPEVTQTPSHQVTQMGQEVILRCVPISNHLYFYWYRQILGQKVEFLVSFYNNEISEKSEIFDDQFSVERPDGSNFTLKIRSTKLEDSAMYFCASRDDTYYGYTFGSGTRLTVV.

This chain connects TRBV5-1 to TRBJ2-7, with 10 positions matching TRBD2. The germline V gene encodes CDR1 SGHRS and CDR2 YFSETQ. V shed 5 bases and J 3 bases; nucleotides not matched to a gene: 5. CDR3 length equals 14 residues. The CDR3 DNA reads TGCGCCAGCAGAAGCGGGGGGGCGATCTACGAGCAGTACTTC. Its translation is CASRSGGAIYEQYF.

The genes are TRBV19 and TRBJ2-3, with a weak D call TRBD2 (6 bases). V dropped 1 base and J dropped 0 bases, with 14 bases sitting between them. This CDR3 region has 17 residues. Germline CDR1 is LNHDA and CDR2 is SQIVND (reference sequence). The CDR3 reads CASSIGAAGSSTDTQYF. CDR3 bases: TGTGCCAGTAGTATAGGAGCGGCGGGGTCTAGCACAGATACGCAGTATTTT.

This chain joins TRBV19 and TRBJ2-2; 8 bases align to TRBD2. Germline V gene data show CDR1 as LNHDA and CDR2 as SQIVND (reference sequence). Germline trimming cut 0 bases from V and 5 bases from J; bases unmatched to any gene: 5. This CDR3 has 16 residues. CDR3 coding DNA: TGTGCCAGTAGTATAGAGGGACTAGGAGGTACCGGGGAGCTGTTTTTT. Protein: CASSIEGLGGTGELFF.

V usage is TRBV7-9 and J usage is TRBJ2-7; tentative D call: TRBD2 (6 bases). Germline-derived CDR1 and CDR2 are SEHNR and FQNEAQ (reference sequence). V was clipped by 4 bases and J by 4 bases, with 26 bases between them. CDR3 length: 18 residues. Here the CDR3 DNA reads TGTGCCAGCAGCTCCCGTCCGCCGGGGGTAGGAGAGGGTTACGAGCAGTACTTC. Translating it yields CASSSRPPGVGEGYEQYF.

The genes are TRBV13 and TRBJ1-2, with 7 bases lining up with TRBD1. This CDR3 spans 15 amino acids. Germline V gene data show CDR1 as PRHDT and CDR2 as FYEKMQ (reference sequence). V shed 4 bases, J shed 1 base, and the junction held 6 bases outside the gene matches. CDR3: CASSSRQGLNYGYTF. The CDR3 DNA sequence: TGTGCCAGCAGCTCCCGACAGGGACTTAACTATGGCTACACCTTC.

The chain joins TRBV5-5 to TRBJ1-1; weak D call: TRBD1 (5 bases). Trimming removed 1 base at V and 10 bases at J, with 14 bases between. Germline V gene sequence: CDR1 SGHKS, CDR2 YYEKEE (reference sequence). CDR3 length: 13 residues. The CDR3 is CASSLISGVGAFF. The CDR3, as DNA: TGTGCCAGCAGCTTGATCTCGGGGGTAGGAGCTTTCTTT.

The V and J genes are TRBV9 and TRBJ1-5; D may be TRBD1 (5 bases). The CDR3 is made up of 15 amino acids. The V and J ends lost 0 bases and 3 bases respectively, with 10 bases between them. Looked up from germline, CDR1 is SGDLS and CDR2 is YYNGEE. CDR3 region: CASSVGQSPNQPQHF. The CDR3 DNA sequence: TGTGCCAGCAGCGTAGGACAGTCCCCCAATCAGCCCCAGCATTTT.

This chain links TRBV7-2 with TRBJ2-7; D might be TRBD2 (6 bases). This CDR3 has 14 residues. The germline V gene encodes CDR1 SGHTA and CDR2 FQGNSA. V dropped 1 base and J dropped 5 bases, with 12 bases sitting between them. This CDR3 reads CASSLVGLADEQYF. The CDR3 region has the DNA TGTGCCAGCAGCTTAGTTGGGTTAGCGGACGAGCAGTACTTC.

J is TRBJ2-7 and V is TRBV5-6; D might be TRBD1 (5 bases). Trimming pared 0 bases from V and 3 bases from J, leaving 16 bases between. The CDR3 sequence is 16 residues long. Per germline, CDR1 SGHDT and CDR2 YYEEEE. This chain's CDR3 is CASSLASQGIFYEQYF. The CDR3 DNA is TGTGCCAGCAGCTTGGCCTCTCAGGGAATCTTCTACGAGCAGTACTTC.

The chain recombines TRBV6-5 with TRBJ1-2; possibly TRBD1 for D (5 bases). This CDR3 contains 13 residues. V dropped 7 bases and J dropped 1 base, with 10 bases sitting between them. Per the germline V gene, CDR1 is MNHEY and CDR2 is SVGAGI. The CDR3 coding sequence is TGTGCCAGCACCATCGGGGGTAACTATGGCTACACCTTC. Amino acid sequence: CASTIGGNYGYTF.

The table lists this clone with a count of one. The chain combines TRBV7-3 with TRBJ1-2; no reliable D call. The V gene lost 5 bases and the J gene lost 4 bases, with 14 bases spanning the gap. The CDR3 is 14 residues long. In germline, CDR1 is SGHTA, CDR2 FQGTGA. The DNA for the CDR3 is TGTGCCAGCAGCCCAAGGGCGGGCGTCTATGGCTACACCTTC. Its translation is CASSPRAGVYGYTF. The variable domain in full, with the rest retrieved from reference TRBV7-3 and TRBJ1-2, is GAGVSQTPSNKVTEKGKYVELRCDPISGHTALYWYRQSLGQGPEFLIYFQGTGAADDSGLPNDRFFAVRPEGSVSTLKIQRTERGDSAVYLCASSPRAGVYGYTFGSGTRLTVV.

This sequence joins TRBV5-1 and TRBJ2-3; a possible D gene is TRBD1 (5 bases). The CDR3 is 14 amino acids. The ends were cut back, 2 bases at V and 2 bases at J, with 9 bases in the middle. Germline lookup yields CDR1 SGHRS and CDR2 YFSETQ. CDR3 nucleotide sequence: TGCGCCAGCAGCTTTCAGGGAACCACAGATACGCAGTATTTT. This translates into CASSFQGTTDTQYF.

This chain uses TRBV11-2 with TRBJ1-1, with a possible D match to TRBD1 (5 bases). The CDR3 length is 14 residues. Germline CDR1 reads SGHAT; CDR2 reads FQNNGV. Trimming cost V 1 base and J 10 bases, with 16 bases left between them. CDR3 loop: CASSLAAGGEGAFF. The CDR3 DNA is TGTGCCAGCAGCTTAGCCGCCGGGGGTGAGGGAGCTTTCTTT.

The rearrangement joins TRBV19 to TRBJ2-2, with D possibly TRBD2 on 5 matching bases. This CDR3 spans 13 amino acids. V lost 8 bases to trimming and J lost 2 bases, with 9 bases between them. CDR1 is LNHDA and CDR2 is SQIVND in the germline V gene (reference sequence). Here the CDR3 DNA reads TGTGCCAGTTTGGGGAGTAACACCGGGGAGCTGTTTTTT. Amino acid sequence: CASLGSNTGELFF.

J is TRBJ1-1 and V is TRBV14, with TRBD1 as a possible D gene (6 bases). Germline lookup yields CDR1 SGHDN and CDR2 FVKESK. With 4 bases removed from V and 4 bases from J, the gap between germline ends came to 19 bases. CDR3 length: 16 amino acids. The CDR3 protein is CASSPINRVTVTEAFF. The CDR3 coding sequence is TGTGCCAGCAGCCCTATAAACAGGGTTACCGTCACTGAAGCTTTCTTT.

CDR3 amino acids: CASSSGTGGVGTEAFF. CDR3 nucleotide sequence: TGCGCCAGCAGCTCCGGGACAGGGGGCGTTGGCACTGAAGCTTTCTTT. The chain links TRBV5-1 to TRBJ1-1, with 12 bases lining up with TRBD1. Germline V gene lookup returns CDR1 SGHRS and CDR2 YFSETQ. Trimming at V came to 3 bases and at J to 4 bases, leaving 7 bases not matched to a gene. The CDR3 is 16 residues long.

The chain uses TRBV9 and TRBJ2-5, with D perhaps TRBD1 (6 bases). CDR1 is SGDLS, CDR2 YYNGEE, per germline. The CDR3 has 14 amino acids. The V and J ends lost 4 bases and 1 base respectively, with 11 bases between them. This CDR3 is CASSKDRLQETQYF. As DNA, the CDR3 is TGTGCCAGCAGCAAGGACAGACTCCAAGAGACCCAGTACTTC.

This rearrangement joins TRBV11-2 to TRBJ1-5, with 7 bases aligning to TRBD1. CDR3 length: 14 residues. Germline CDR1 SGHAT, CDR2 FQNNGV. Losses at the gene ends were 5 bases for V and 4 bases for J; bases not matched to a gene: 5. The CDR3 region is CASSPGTANQPQHF. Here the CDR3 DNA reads TGTGCCAGCAGCCCCGGGACAGCAAATCAGCCCCAGCATTTT.

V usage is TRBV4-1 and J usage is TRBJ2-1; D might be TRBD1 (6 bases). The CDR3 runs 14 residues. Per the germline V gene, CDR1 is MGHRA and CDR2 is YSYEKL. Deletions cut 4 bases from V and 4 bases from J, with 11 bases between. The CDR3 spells CASSPGQSYNEQFF. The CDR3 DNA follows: TGCGCCAGCAGCCCCGGACAGAGTTACAATGAGCAGTTCTTC.